These 24 T cell receptor beta chains were all obtained from the same sample, sequenced in a study of siplizumab effects on memory and regulatory T cells. Sequencing used immunoSEQ multiplex PCR; TCRdb keeps in-frame clones, though not all of them. The sample has tens of thousands of clones, about 90% seen once. Input material: naive CD8+ T cells sorted from blood. The origin of the receptors is a human donor in good health.

For the CDR3, the DNA is TGTGCCAGCAGTTGGGGGCGCGGGGACACTGAAGCTTTCTTT. It encodes CASSWGRGDTEAFF. V gene TRBV28 combines with J gene TRBJ1-1; weak D call: TRBD1 (6 bases). The V gene lost 4 bases and the J gene lost 3 bases, with 12 bases spanning the gap. Germline V gene lookup returns CDR1 MDHEN and CDR2 SYDVKM. The CDR3 length is 14 residues. The complete variable domain, with remaining parts taken from reference TRBV28 and TRBJ1-1, reads DVKVTQSSRYLVKRTGEKVFLECVQDMDHENMFWYRQDPGLGLRLIYFSYDVKMKEKGDIPEGYSVSREKKERFSLILESASTNQTSMYLCASSWGRGDTEAFFGQGTRLTVV.

CDR3 amino acids: CASSSSGAARYEQYF. The CDR3 nucleotides read TGTGCCAGCAGCTCCTCGGGAGCGGCCCGCTACGAGCAGTACTTC. V and J are TRBV11-2 and TRBJ2-7; a possible D gene is TRBD2 (6 bases). Germline CDR1 reads SGHAT; CDR2 reads FQNNGV. The CDR3 consists of 15 residues. Trimming removed 4 bases at V and 3 bases at J, with 16 bases between.

This clone was observed once. V is TRBV9 and J is TRBJ2-1; D is ambiguous. Per the germline V gene, CDR1 is SGDLS and CDR2 is YYNGEE. The CDR3 contains 15 residues. V lost 4 bases and J 0 bases, leaving 11 bases between the germline ends. The CDR3 region has the DNA TGTGCCAGCAGCCCCCAGATGAACTCCTACAATGAGCAGTTCTTC. Protein product: CASSPQMNSYNEQFF.

The J gene is TRBJ2-7, the V gene TRBV29-1; 12 bases match TRBD2. Trimming cost V 0 bases and J 9 bases; bases outside gene matches: 9. CDR1 is SQVTM, CDR2 ANQGSEA, per germline. The CDR3 covers 15 residues. The CDR3 DNA reads as TGCAGCGTTGAAGATCGGCTAGCGGGGGGGCTCGGGCAGTACTTC. It yields the protein CSVEDRLAGGLGQYF.

The rearrangement joins TRBV7-9 to TRBJ2-3; D is unclear. This CDR3 is built from 13 residues. The V end lost 7 bases, the J end lost 4 bases, and 12 bases lay between the germline ends. Germline V gene data show CDR1 as SEHNR and CDR2 as FQNEAQ (reference sequence). CDR3 in amino acids: CASTNPFPDTQYF. CDR3 nucleotide sequence: TGTGCCAGCACCAATCCCTTCCCAGATACGCAGTATTTT. The whole variable domain, remainder taken from reference TRBV7-9 and TRBJ2-3, is DTGVSQNPRHKITKRGQNVTFRCDPISEHNRLYWYRQTLGQGPEFLTYFQNEAQLEKSRLLSDRFSAERPKGSFSTLEIQRTEQGDSAMYLCASTNPFPDTQYFGPGTRLTVL.

This sequence joins TRBV25-1 and TRBJ1-1; D perhaps matches TRBD1 (6 bases). The germline V gene has CDR1 MGHDK and CDR2 SYGVNS. The CDR3 totals 14 residues. The germline V and J ends were trimmed by 2 bases and 4 bases, with 11 bases remaining between them. Here the CDR3 reads CASSETGSSTEAFF. In nucleotides, the CDR3 is TGTGCCAGCAGTGAAACAGGGTCGAGCACTGAAGCTTTCTTT.

The chain carries TRBV6-6 and TRBJ2-7; D gene ambiguous. In germline, CDR1 is MNHNY, CDR2 SVGAGI (reference sequence). The CDR3 sequence is 12 residues long. The germline V and J ends were trimmed by 6 bases and 2 bases, with 8 bases remaining between them. The CDR3 reads CASSSHPYEQYF. In DNA form, the CDR3 reads TGTGCCAGCAGCTCCCACCCCTACGAGCAGTACTTC.

This chain connects TRBV27 to TRBJ2-2; D call uncertain. Germline V gene data show CDR1 as MNHEY and CDR2 as SMNVEV (reference sequence). The CDR3 runs to 13 residues. Trimming removed 5 bases from V and 5 bases from J, with 9 bases in between. The CDR3 sequence is CASSPQVTGELFF. CDR3 coding DNA: TGTGCCAGCAGTCCCCAAGTAACCGGGGAGCTGTTTTTT.

The J gene is TRBJ2-3, the V gene TRBV5-8, with D unclear. The CDR3 consists of 13 residues. Germline CDR1 and CDR2: SGHTS and YDEGEE. V gave up 7 bases and J gave up 2 bases, with 11 bases separating them. CDR3 loop: CASSGGATDTQYF. As DNA, the CDR3 is TGTGCCAGCTCGGGCGGAGCCACAGATACGCAGTATTTT.

The chain couples TRBV4-2 to TRBJ2-3; 14 bases are a match to TRBD2. The length of the CDR3 is 16 residues. The germline gives CDR1 LGHNA, CDR2 YNFKEQ. Trimming at V came to 5 bases and at J to 2 bases, leaving 3 bases not matched to a gene. The CDR3 region has the DNA TGTGCCAGCAGCAGACTAGCGGGGGGGGCCACAGATACGCAGTATTTT. This translates into CASSRLAGGATDTQYF.

This clone was observed once. The V call is TRBV6-5, the J call TRBJ1-1; 7 bases match TRBD1. The CDR3 extends over 14 amino acids. Germline trimming cut 3 bases from V and 4 bases from J; bases unmatched to any gene: 5. CDR1 is MNHEY and CDR2 is SVGAGI in the germline V gene. CDR3 in amino acids: CASSYQGGGTEAFF. CDR3 in DNA: TGTGCCAGCAGTTATCAGGGGGGGGGCACTGAAGCTTTCTTT.

The chain is built from TRBV11-2 and TRBJ2-7; 10 nucleotides line up with TRBD2. The CDR3 runs 14 residues. Losses at the gene ends were 5 bases for V and 5 bases for J; bases not matched to a gene: 6. Per the germline V gene, CDR1 is SGHAT and CDR2 is FQNNGV. The CDR3 loop reads CASSQTSGNHEQYF. The CDR3 DNA reads as TGTGCCAGCAGCCAAACTAGCGGGAACCACGAGCAGTACTTC.

CDR3 sequence reads: CASSIFRDSNQPQHF. CDR3 DNA: TGTGCCAGCAGCATATTCAGGGACAGTAATCAGCCCCAGCATTTT. The gene calls are TRBV21-1 and TRBJ1-5; TRBD1 is the table's D call, not checked against the DNA. TRBV21-1 is assigned pseudogene status. The CDR3 loop spans 15 amino acids.

This rearrangement joins TRBV5-4 to TRBJ2-7; D call uncertain. The CDR3 totals 13 residues. Germline V gives CDR1 SGHNT, CDR2 YYREEE (reference sequence). The ends were cut back, 4 bases at V and 5 bases at J, with 13 bases in the middle. The CDR3 bases are TGTGCCAGCAGCCCTGCACGGTCTAACGAGCAGTACTTC. It translates to CASSPARSNEQYF. Looking up the rest from reference TRBV5-4 and TRBJ2-7 gives the full variable domain: ETGVTQSPTHLIKTRGQQVTLRCSSQSGHNTVSWYQQALGQGPQFIFQYYREEENGRGNFPPRFSGLQFPNYSSELNVNALELDDSALYLCASSPARSNEQYFGPGTRLTVT.

This rearrangement joins TRBV27 to TRBJ1-2, with a possible D match to TRBD1 (5 bases). Deletions cut 6 bases from V and 8 bases from J, with 19 bases between. Germline V gene lookup returns CDR1 MNHEY and CDR2 SMNVEV (reference sequence). This CDR3 comprises 14 residues. CDR3 protein: CASSLGPSHRGYTF. Here the CDR3 DNA reads TGTGCCAGCAGCTTGGGCCCGTCCCACAGGGGCTACACCTTC.

This chain joins TRBV9 and TRBJ2-1; D uncertain. CDR3 length: 16 amino acids. CDR1 is SGDLS, CDR2 YYNGEE, per germline. Trimming removed 0 bases at V and 0 bases at J, with 10 bases between. The CDR3 protein is CASSVVSVSSYNEQFF. CDR3 sequence (DNA): TGTGCCAGCAGCGTAGTCAGCGTGAGCTCCTACAATGAGCAGTTCTTC.

V usage is TRBV5-1 and J usage is TRBJ1-1; 10 bases map to TRBD1. Germline-derived CDR1 and CDR2 are SGHRS and YFSETQ. CDR3 size: 17 residues. The trim removed 0 bases at V and 1 base at J, leaving 6 bases unmatched. The DNA of the CDR3 is TGCGCCAGCAGCTTGGCGGGACAGGGGACTAGGAACACTGAAGCTTTCTTT. Its translation is CASSLAGQGTRNTEAFF.

This chain links TRBV19 with TRBJ1-2; D is uncertain. In germline, CDR1 is LNHDA, CDR2 SQIVND (reference sequence). This CDR3 is 15 amino acids long. Between the trimmed V and J ends, which lost 5 bases and 4 bases, there was a span of 17 bases. The CDR3 nucleotides are TGTGCCAGTAGTTTTCCGGAACGGGGTGGCTATGGCTACACCTTC. This gives the protein CASSFPERGGYGYTF.

CDR3 residues: CASSQVENTEAFF. The CDR3 DNA reads TGCGCCAGCAGCCAAGTAGAGAACACTGAAGCTTTCTTT. The chain links TRBV4-1 to TRBJ1-1; no reliable D call. The CDR3 spans 13 residues. Germline V gene sequence: CDR1 MGHRA, CDR2 YSYEKL. V was cut by 1 base and J by 1 base, with 4 bases left in between.

The chain is built from TRBV7-9 and TRBJ1-5; 9 bases agree with TRBD1. CDR3 size: 15 residues. Germline trimming cut 5 bases from V and 4 bases from J; bases unmatched to any gene: 6. The germline V gene encodes CDR1 SEHNR and CDR2 FQNEAQ (reference sequence). The DNA of the CDR3 is TGTGCCAGCAGCCCGGGACAGGGAATAAATCAGCCCCAGCATTTT. Encoded protein: CASSPGQGINQPQHF.

The rearrangement uses TRBV5-5 and TRBJ1-4; D remains ambiguous. The V end was cut by 1 base, the J end by 8 bases, with 12 bases between. The CDR3 extends over 14 amino acids. CDR1 SGHKS and CDR2 YYEKEE come from the germline V gene (reference sequence). The CDR3 loop reads CASSLKYLREKLFF. The CDR3 DNA reads TGTGCCAGCAGCTTGAAGTACTTACGGGAAAAACTGTTTTTT.

The V call is TRBV25-1, the J call TRBJ2-5; TRBD1 matches 7 bases. V shed 8 bases and J 5 bases; nucleotides not matched to a gene: 5. This CDR3 is built from 12 residues. CDR1 and CDR2 from the germline V gene are MGHDK and SYGVNS. This CDR3 reads CASSQGLETQYF. For the CDR3, the DNA is TGTGCCAGCTCACAGGGGTTGGAGACCCAGTACTTC.

The chain combines TRBV7-8 with TRBJ2-1; D is uncertain. Germline V gene data show CDR1 as SGHVS and CDR2 as FQNEAQ. The CDR3 sequence is 13 residues long. V was cut by 4 bases and J by 0 bases, with 4 bases left in between. CDR3 in amino acids: CASSSNSYNEQFF. CDR3 DNA: TGTGCCAGCAGCTCAAACTCCTACAATGAGCAGTTCTTC. The whole variable domain, filled in from reference TRBV7-8 and TRBJ2-1, reads GAGVSQSPRYKVAKRGQDVALRCDPISGHVSLFWYQQALGQGPEFLTYFQNEAQLDKSGLPSDRFFAERPEGSVSTLKIQRTQQEDSAVYLCASSSNSYNEQFFGPGTRLTVL.

This chain joins TRBV11-2 and TRBJ2-3; D could derive from TRBD1 or TRBD2 (5 bases each). The CDR3 totals 14 residues. The germline CDR1 and CDR2 sequences are SGHAT and FQNNGV. The V and J ends lost 5 bases and 4 bases respectively, with 13 bases between them. CDR3 sequence: CASSPGTVPDTQYF. The CDR3, as DNA: TGTGCCAGCAGCCCGGGGACGGTGCCAGATACGCAGTATTTT.